This T cell receptor (beta chain) was recovered during a study of cytomegalovirus exposure and HLA in healthy donors. Across the study: Most genotyped donors, approximately 77% of around 370, had Caucasian-associated genetic ancestry.

The study's findings and limits: As was reported, the HLA-A and HLA-B alleles of most subjects were accurately predicted from TCR beta sequences. The authors considered a cluster of highly shared sequence variants likely to be a sequencing artifact.

As regards this clone: The antigen remains undetermined.

Primers included in the PCR were 60 Vbeta and 13 Jbeta primers. Authors' data handling: Roughly 12 million shared chains were among roughly 81 million unique TCR beta chains counted in a later analysis. Clones were sequenced by immunoSEQ multiplex PCR, and TCRdb holds only the in-frame ones, with some missing. V and J calls plus clone size are reproduced from that table; the DNA served to infer D and trimming. This table holds roughly 100,000 clones, roughly 60% found once. Trimming removed 2 bases from V and 2 bases from J; junction bases left unmatched: 4. The CDR3 covers 17 residues. Germline V gene sequence: CDR1 LNHNV, CDR2 YYDKDF (reference sequence).

The chain recombines TRBV15 with TRBJ2-2, with 11 bases matching TRBD1. This sequence was found in a boy aged 5-17 years in good health and CMV-seropositive. The sequenced sample consisted of PBMCs. The CDR3 loop is CATSRTWTGGNTGELFF. CDR3 coding DNA: TGTGCCACCAGCAGAACCTGGACAGGGGGCAACACCGGGGAGCTGTTTTTT.